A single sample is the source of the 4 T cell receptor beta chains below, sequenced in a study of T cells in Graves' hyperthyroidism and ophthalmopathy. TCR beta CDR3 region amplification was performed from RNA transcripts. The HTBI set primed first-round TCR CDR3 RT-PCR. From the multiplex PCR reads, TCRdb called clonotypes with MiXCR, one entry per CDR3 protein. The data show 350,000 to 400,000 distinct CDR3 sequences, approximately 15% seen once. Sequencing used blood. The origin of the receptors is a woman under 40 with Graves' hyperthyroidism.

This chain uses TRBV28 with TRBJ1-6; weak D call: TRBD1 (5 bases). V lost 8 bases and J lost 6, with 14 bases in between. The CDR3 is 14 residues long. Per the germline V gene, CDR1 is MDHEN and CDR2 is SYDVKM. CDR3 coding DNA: TGTGCCAGCGGGGGTGGTTCGGGTAATTCACCCCTCCACTTT. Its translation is CASGGGSGNSPLHF.

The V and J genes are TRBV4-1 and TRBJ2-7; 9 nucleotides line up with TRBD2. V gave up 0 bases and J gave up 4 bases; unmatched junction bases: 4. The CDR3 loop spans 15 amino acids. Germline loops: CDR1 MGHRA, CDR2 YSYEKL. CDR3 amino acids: CASSQERGLAYEQYF. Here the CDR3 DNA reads TGCGCCAGCAGCCAAGAACGGGGACTAGCTTACGAGCAGTACTTC.

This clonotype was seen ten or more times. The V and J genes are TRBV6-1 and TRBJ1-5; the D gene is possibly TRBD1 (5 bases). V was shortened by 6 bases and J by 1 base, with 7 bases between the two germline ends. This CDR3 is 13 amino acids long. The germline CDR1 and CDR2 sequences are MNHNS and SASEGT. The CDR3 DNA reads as TGTGCCAGCAGAGGGGTAAGCAATCAGCCCCAGCATTTT. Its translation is CASRGVSNQPQHF.

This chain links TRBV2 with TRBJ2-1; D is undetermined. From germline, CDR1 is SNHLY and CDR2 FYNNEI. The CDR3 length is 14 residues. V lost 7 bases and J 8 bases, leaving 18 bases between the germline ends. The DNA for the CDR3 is TGTGCCAGCAACCATCCTCTCAGTGCTTATGAGCAGTTCTTC. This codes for CASNHPLSAYEQFF.